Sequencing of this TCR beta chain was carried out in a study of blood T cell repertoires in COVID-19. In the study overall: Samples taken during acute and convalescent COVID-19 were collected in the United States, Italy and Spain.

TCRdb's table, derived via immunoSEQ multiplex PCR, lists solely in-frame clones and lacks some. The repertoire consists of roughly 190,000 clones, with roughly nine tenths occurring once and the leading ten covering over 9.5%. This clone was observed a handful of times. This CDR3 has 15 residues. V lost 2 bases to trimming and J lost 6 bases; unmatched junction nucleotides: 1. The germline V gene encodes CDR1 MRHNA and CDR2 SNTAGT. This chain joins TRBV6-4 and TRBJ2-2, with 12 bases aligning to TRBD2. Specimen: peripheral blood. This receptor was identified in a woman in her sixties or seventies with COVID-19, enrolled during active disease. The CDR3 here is CASSDGLAGPGELFF. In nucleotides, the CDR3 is TGTGCCAGCAGTGACGGACTAGCGGGACCCGGGGAGCTGTTTTTT.